This TCR beta chain appears in the sequencing data of a study of identifying expanded T cells in peripheral blood (dated by TCRdb to about 2019). Background on the whole study: Separate aliquots of the same genomic DNA pool were sequenced to produce technical replicates, and four replicates were compared in pairs. The paper as a whole reports these results and caveats: The authors expected biological variance in healthy repertoires might increase further over much longer intervals such as months to years. Approximately 1.2 differentially abundant clones were flagged by the binomial model between technical replicates, whereas about 17 and 20 were flagged over roughly two weeks and four weeks, respectively. Variance in clone template counts between approximately two-week samples significantly increased with total template count across all healthy donors. Both the number of clones called differentially abundant and the false-positive rate were significantly reduced by the beta-binomial model across all healthy-donor time intervals.

No immune events, such as infections, were documented for the healthy donors during the collection period. Time-dependent variance in a beta-binomial model of T-cell clone differential abundance was calibrated using healthy-donor blood repertoires as a training cohort. The training cohort comprised 10 healthy donors, 3 female and 7 male. Donor ages ranged from about 29 to 70 years, with an average of around 45 years. Obtained from a commercial supplier, whole blood was collected from each healthy donor at three time points set around two weeks apart. For immunosequencing, genomic DNA was extracted from whole blood that had not been sorted. Turning to this clone: What this receptor recognizes is not known. No base qualities exist here, and no much larger clone lies one base off it.

TCRbeta CDR3 regions were profiled with the immunoSEQ Assay using bias-controlled multiplex PCR amplification of genomic DNA. The study's own analysis went as follows. To quantify the absolute abundance of each unique TCRbeta CDR3 region, the sequences were collapsed and filtered. Differential abundance was assessed using a binomial (Fisher-equivalent) model and a beta-binomial model in which time-dependent variance fitted from healthy donors was added. Any clone with fewer than 5 combined templates was excluded, and a clone was called differentially abundant if its Benjamini-Hochberg FDR was below 0.01. The form v = (b*log(k)+a)^2 was used to model beta-binomial variance as a function of total template count across the two samples. This is the immuneACCESS table as TCRdb keeps it, with only in-frame sequences that have V and J called. A part of the clones is gone; compared with another copy, unresolved V genes explain less than half, and the rest is unexplained. That table gives V, J and clone size, and the DNA gave D and trimming. The sample data list tens of thousands of clones, and roughly 85% of these were observed just once. Clones ranked in the top ten supply 3.5% to 5% of the sample.

The CDR3 holds 13 amino acids from the cysteine to the phenylalanine. Left in the record is the CDR3 DNA by itself, 39 bases read in frame from the first base. Cut back by 10 bases and 0 bases, the V and J ends lie 9 bases apart. The CDR1 and CDR2 encoded by the germline V gene (reference sequence) are MNHEY and SMNVEV. Sequenced material: blood. The receptor comes from a person between 18 and 75 years old in good health. The chain links TRBV27 with TRBJ2-2, with the identity of the D gene unclear. In nucleotides, the sequence is TGTGCCACCCAGGTACCGAACACCGGGGAGCTGTTTTTT. It translates to CATQVPNTGELFF.